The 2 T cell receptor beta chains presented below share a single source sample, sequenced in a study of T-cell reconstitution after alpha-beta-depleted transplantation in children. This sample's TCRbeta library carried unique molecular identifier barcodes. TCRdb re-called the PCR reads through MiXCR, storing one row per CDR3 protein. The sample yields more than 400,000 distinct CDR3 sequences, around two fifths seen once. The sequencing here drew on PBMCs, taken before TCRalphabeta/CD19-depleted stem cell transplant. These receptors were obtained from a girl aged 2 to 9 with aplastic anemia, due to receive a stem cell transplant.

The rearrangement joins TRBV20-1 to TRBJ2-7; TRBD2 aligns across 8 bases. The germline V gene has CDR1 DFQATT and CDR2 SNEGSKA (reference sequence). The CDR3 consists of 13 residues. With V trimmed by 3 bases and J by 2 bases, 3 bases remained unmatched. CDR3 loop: CSARREAPYEQYF. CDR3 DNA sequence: TGCAGTGCTAGGCGGGAGGCTCCCTACGAGCAGTACTTC.

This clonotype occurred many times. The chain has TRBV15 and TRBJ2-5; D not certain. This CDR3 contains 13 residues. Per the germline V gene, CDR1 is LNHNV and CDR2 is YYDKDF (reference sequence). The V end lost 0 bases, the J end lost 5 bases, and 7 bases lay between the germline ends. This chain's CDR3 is CATSREPWETQYF. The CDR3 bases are TGTGCCACCAGCAGAGAGCCCTGGGAGACCCAGTACTTC.